This T cell receptor beta chain comes out of a study of blood T cells in healthy people across ages. Using a J-beta primer mix together with a sample-barcoded 5' primer, a second PCR was run for roughly 6 to 11 cycles. A single record per CDR3 protein comes from TCRdb applying MiXCR to the 5' RACE reads. The table has some 1.7 million distinct CDR3 sequences, 28% seen once. This clonotype was picked up many times. This TCR came from a woman younger than 45 in good health. The specimen was blood.

This chain's CDR3 is CAIRAARDSQEQFF. CDR3 nucleotides: TGTGCCATCAGGGCCGCCCGGGACAGCCAAGAGCAGTTCTTC. This sequence joins TRBV10-3 and TRBJ2-1, with 7 bases fitting TRBD1. V lost 6 bases and J lost 10; bases outside the gene matches: 12. The CDR3 is 14 amino acids. CDR1 and CDR2 (germline): ENHRY, SYGVKD.